The clone carrying this T cell receptor beta chain was recorded only once. Per the study methods: Amplification with reference gene primers provided the estimates of nucleated cell counts. Here immunoSEQ multiplex PCR was the method, and the copy in TCRdb shows in-frame clones only, minus some. V and J calls plus clone size are reproduced from that table; the DNA served to infer D and trimming. The data show over 100,000 clones, more than 80% seen once. Trimming removed 7 bases from V and 8 bases from J, with 14 bases in between. The CDR3 runs to 12 residues. Germline V gene lookup returns CDR1 LNHDA and CDR2 SQIVND (reference sequence). This entry belongs to a study of blood T cell repertoires in COVID-19. The wider study: COVID-19 samples collected from the United States, Italy and Spain covered acute and convalescent phases. Sources were T cells, B-cell-depleted T cells, or PBMCs; the material itself was cDNA or gDNA.

This TCR was recovered from a human donor in a cohort sampled during active COVID-19. This chain joins TRBV19 and TRBJ1-2; possibly TRBD1 for D (6 bases). The specimen sequenced was peripheral blood. The chain's CDR3 is CASNNRQEGYTF. The CDR3, as DNA: TGTGCCAGTAACAATCGACAGGAAGGCTACACCTTC. Supplemented by reference TRBV19 and TRBJ1-2, the full variable domain reads DGGITQSPKYLFRKEGQNVTLSCEQNLNHDAMYWYRQDPGQGLRLIYYSQIVNDFQKGDIAEGYSVSREKKESFPLTVTSAQKNPTAFYLCASNNRQEGYTFGSGTRLTVV.